This T cell receptor beta chain comes out of a study of shared clonotypes between healthy human individuals. Study-wide background: Those who served as donors were two women and three men between the ages of 18 and 49.

General study points: The expectation was that sequencing depth would affect clonotype sharing among donors. Only blood samples were collected, and tissue repertoires likely differ.

Comments on this clone: Its antigen is not known.

Per germline, CDR1 SGDLS and CDR2 YYNGEE. V dropped 4 bases and J dropped 5 bases, with 9 bases sitting between them. This CDR3 is built from 13 residues. Assay used: immunoSEQ multiplex PCR; TCRdb lists only in-frame clones, some missing. Of approximately 500,000 clones listed, about 79% are singletons. The receptor's source is a woman aged 40 to 50 in good health. Some clones in this sample may be carry-over from other donors' samples. Sequencing used PBMCs. The chain joins TRBV9 to TRBJ2-2; D not certain. The CDR3 protein is CASSLVRTGELFF. DNA for the CDR3: TGTGCCAGCAGCCTCGTTAGGACCGGGGAGCTGTTTTTT.